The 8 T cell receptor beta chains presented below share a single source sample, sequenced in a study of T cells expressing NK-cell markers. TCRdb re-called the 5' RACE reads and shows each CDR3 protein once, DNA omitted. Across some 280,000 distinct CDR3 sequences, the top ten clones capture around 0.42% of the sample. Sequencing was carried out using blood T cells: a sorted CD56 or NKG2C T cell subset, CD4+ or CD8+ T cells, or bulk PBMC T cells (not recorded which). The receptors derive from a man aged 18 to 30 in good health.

The CDR3 is CSATKAGQGYSYNEQFF. V is TRBV20-1 and J is TRBJ2-1; TCRdb calls TRBD1, which cannot be checked without DNA. The CDR3 extends over 17 amino acids. Germline CDR1 is DFQATT and CDR2 is SNEGSKA (reference sequence).

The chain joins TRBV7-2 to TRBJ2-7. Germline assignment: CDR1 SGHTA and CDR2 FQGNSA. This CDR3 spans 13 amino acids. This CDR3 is CASSLGQLYEQYF. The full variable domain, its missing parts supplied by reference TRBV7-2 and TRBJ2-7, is GAGVSQSPSNKVTEKGKDVELRCDPISGHTALYWYRQSLGQGLEFLIYFQGNSAPDKSGLPSDRFSAERTGGSVSTLTIQRTQQEDSAVYLCASSLGQLYEQYFGPGTRLTVT.

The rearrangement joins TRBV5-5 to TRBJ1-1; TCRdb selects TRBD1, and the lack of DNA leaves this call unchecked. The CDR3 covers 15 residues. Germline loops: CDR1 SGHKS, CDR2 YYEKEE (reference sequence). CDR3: CASSPTGPLNTEAFF.

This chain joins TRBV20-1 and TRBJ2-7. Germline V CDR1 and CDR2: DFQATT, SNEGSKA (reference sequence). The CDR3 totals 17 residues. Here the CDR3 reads CSARDDSSGRTTYEQYF.

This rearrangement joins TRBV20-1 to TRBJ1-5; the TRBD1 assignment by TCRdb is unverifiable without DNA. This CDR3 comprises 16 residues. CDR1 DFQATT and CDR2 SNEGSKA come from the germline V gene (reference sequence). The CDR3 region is CSASWGGVGSNQPQHF.

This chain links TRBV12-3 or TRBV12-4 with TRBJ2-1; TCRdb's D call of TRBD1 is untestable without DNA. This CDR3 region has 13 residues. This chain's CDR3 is CASSLTRANEQFF.

CDR3 sequence reads: CAWRVRLASDTQYF. This sequence joins TRBV30 and TRBJ2-3. The V gene's germline CDR1 is GTSNPN and CDR2 SVGIG (reference sequence). CDR3 length: 14 residues.

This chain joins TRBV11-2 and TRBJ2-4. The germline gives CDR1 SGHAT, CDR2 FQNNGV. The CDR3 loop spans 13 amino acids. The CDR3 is CASSLDNRNIQYF.